These 19 T cell receptor beta chains share one sample of origin, sequenced in a study of T cell repertoires in cytomegalovirus infection. TCRdb reprocessed the reads with MiXCR, giving one entry per CDR3 protein. The sample includes about 740,000 distinct CDR3 sequences, approximately 40% seen only once; the top ten take under 3%. Sequenced material: PBMCs. These receptors originate from a human donor in good health (CMV status not recorded). Some clones in this sample may be carry-over from other donors' samples.

This clonotype was found a few times. This rearrangement joins TRBV19 to TRBJ2-3; 8 bases match TRBD1. The ends lost 1 base at V and 3 bases at J; junction bases unmatched: 3. This CDR3 is built from 15 residues. Germline CDR1 and CDR2: LNHDA and SQIVND (reference sequence). The CDR3 region is CASSIGQGATDTQYF. The DNA of the CDR3 is TGTGCCAGTAGTATAGGTCAGGGGGCAACAGATACGCAGTATTTT.

This chain connects TRBV28 to TRBJ1-2, with no clear D. The V end was cut by 8 bases, the J end by 8 bases, with 21 bases between. CDR3 length equals 14 residues. Germline assignment: CDR1 MDHEN and CDR2 SYDVKM. The CDR3 here is CASHYRRSLGGYTF. For the CDR3, the DNA is TGTGCCAGCCATTATCGGAGGTCTTTGGGGGGCTACACCTTC.

The chain combines TRBV20-1 with TRBJ1-1; D remains ambiguous. V lost 6 bases and J lost 0, with 5 bases in between. Germline V gives CDR1 DFQATT, CDR2 SNEGSKA (reference sequence). The CDR3 contains 11 residues. The CDR3 region is CSAVMNTEAFF. For the CDR3, the DNA is TGCAGTGCCGTGATGAACACTGAAGCTTTCTTT.

This clonotype has just a few counts. This sequence joins TRBV7-8 and TRBJ2-1; no firm D call. CDR1 is SGHVS, CDR2 FQNEAQ, per germline. The V end was cut by 5 bases, the J end by 5 bases, with 16 bases between. This CDR3 has 15 residues. DNA of the CDR3: TGTGCCAGCAGCCCCGGCTGGATTACGCACAATGAGCAGTTCTTC. This encodes CASSPGWITHNEQFF.

This clonotype was observed a few times. The rearrangement links TRBV24-1 to TRBJ2-5, with 10 bases aligning to TRBD2. The V gene's germline CDR1 is KGHDR and CDR2 SFDVKD. The CDR3 runs 16 residues. The V and J ends lost 3 bases and 4 bases, in that order; junction bases with no gene match: 7. CDR3 DNA sequence: TGTGCCACCAGTGATGCCGGACTAGCGGCAAGAGAGACCCAGTACTTC. Amino acids: CATSDAGLAARETQYF.

CDR3 protein: CATSSLWTGSSYEQYF. Written as DNA, the CDR3 is TGTGCCACCAGCAGCCTTTGGACAGGGAGTTCCTACGAGCAGTACTTC. The chain is built from TRBV15 and TRBJ2-7; 8 bases align to TRBD1. CDR3 length equals 16 residues. The germline V gene has CDR1 LNHNV and CDR2 YYDKDF (reference sequence). With V trimmed by 3 bases and J by 1 base, 8 bases remained unmatched. Full variable domain (rest looked up from reference TRBV15 and TRBJ2-7): DAMVIQNPRYQVTQFGKPVTLSCSQTLNHNVMYWYQQKSSQAPKLLFHYYDKDFNNEADTPDNFQSRRPNTSFCFLDIRSPGLGDTAMYLCATSSLWTGSSYEQYFGPGTRLTVT.

This clonotype was counted only a few times. This chain connects TRBV12-5 to TRBJ2-1, with 7 bases identical to TRBD1. The CDR3 contains 15 residues. Germline V gene sequence: CDR1 LGHNT, CDR2 FRNRAP. V dropped 1 base and J dropped 0; count of bases not matched to a gene: 0. The CDR3 sequence is CASGLGQGSYNEQFF. CDR3 nucleotide sequence: TGTGCTAGTGGTTTGGGACAGGGCTCCTACAATGAGCAGTTCTTC.

This chain joins TRBV7-9 and TRBJ1-2; D is ambiguous. V lost 5 bases and J 4 bases, leaving 17 bases between the germline ends. The CDR3 is 15 residues long. From germline, CDR1 is SEHNR and CDR2 FQNEAQ (reference sequence). CDR3 DNA: TGTGCCAGCAGCCCGACCTATGGGAAAGCCTATGGCTACACCTTC. It is translated as CASSPTYGKAYGYTF.

V is TRBV5-6 and J is TRBJ1-2; 7 nucleotides agree with TRBD1. V was pared by 4 bases and J by 7 bases, with 16 bases of the junction left unmatched. CDR3 length: 16 residues. CDR1 SGHDT and CDR2 YYEEEE come from the germline V gene. The CDR3 sequence is CASSKDRTGFGFGYTF. The CDR3 nucleotides are TGTGCCAGCAGCAAAGACCGGACAGGATTTGGATTTGGCTACACCTTC.

As to this clonotype: This likely comes from a read error, as the CDR3 has no conserved phenylalanine or tryptophan at its end. V is TRBV28 and J is TRBJ2-7; D is perhaps TRBD1 or TRBD2 (5 bases each). Germline assignment: CDR1 MDHEN and CDR2 SYDVKM. V lost 1 base and J lost 6, with 16 bases in between. The CDR3 covers 15 residues. CDR3 nucleotide sequence: TGTGCCAGCAGTTTATCTTCGGGGCAGAGCAGCGAGCAGTACTTA. Translating gives CASSLSSGQSSEQYL.

The chain is built from TRBV10-2 and TRBJ2-2; 11 bases match TRBD2. This CDR3 spans 17 amino acids. The germline V gene encodes CDR1 WSHSY and CDR2 SAAADI. Trimming took 8 bases from V and 0 from J; bases not matched to a gene: 8. The CDR3 loop reads CASGAIAGGPNTGELFF. The CDR3 DNA reads as TGCGCCAGCGGAGCCATAGCGGGAGGGCCGAACACCGGGGAGCTGTTTTTT.

This clonotype was seen a handful of times. J is TRBJ1-4 and V is TRBV28; 7 bases match TRBD1. Unmatched junction bases numbered 8, after V lost 6 bases and J lost 4 bases. This CDR3 has 15 amino acids. From germline, CDR1 is MDHEN and CDR2 SYDVKM. For the CDR3, the DNA is TGTGCCAGCAGGCAGGGGACAGCCCTTAATGAAAAACTGTTTTTT. Translated: CASRQGTALNEKLFF. The whole variable domain, remainder taken from reference TRBV28 and TRBJ1-4, is DVKVTQSSRYLVKRTGEKVFLECVQDMDHENMFWYRQDPGLGLRLIYFSYDVKMKEKGDIPEGYSVSREKKERFSLILESASTNQTSMYLCASRQGTALNEKLFFGSGTQLSVL.

A remark on this clonotype: The CDR3 carries no conserved terminal phenylalanine or tryptophan, so it likely arises from a read error. The DNA is omitted, as the CDR3 cannot be located on it reliably, and the CDR3 follows TCRdb's listing. The rearrangement joins TRBV28 to TRBJ1-2; the table's D call of TRBD1 was not tested on the DNA. The CDR3 adds up to 13 amino acids, both ends counted. Germline V gene sequence: CDR1 MDHEN, CDR2 SYDVKM. The chain's CDR3 is CASSLSGSNGYTL.

This clonotype was counted between two and nine times. The genes are TRBV7-8 and TRBJ1-2, with D unclear. Trimming removed 2 bases at V and 0 bases at J, with 7 bases between. Looked up from germline, CDR1 is SGHVS and CDR2 is FQNEAQ. This CDR3 region has 14 residues. CDR3 region: CASSLKGSNYGYTF. The CDR3 nucleotides read TGTGCCAGCAGCTTAAAAGGATCTAACTATGGCTACACCTTC.

The gene calls are TRBV12-3 or TRBV12-4 and TRBJ2-6; D is possibly TRBD1 (5 bases). The CDR3 loop spans 14 amino acids. V dropped 7 bases and J dropped 2 bases, with 9 bases sitting between them. CDR3 protein: CASTQGAGANVLTF. The CDR3 DNA reads TGTGCCAGCACCCAGGGTGCTGGGGCCAACGTCCTGACTTTC.

V is TRBV2 and J is TRBJ1-2, with a tentative D call TRBD1 (6 bases). With 11 bases removed from V and 8 bases from J, the gap between germline ends came to 12 bases. This CDR3 region has 10 residues. Germline-derived CDR1 and CDR2 are SNHLY and FYNNEI. CDR3 sequence (DNA): TGTGCCGCGGACAGTGGCGGCTACACCTTC. It encodes CAADSGGYTF.

This clonotype was picked up one time. The junction departs from the called germline gene at one end, perhaps through a read error. J is TRBJ2-2 and V is TRBV7-6; no reliable D call. The CDR3 consists of 13 residues. The germline V gene encodes CDR1 SGHVS and CDR2 FNYEAQ. DNA of the CDR3: TGTGCTAGCAGCTTAGGGTATTCCGGGGAGCTGTTTTTT. It yields the protein CASSLGYSGELFF. Variable domain in full (rest from reference TRBV7-6 and TRBJ2-2): GAGVSQSPRYKVTKRGQDVALRCDPISGHVSLYWYRQALGQGPEFLTYFNYEAQQDKSGLPNDRFSAERPEGSISTLTIQRTEQRDSAMYRCASSLGYSGELFFGEGSRLTVL.

V gene TRBV12-3 or TRBV12-4 combines with J gene TRBJ1-3; D call uncertain. The CDR3 loop spans 12 amino acids. Trimming took off 6 bases at V and 4 bases at J, with 7 bases between the two ends. CDR3 nucleotides: TGTGCCAGCAGACGGGCCGGAAACACCATATATTTT. Its translation: CASRRAGNTIYF.

J is TRBJ1-3 and V is TRBV6-1, with D perhaps TRBD1 (5 bases). The CDR3 covers 13 residues. With 5 bases removed from V and 4 bases from J, the gap between germline ends came to 9 bases. The germline CDR1 and CDR2 sequences are MNHNS and SASEGT. In nucleotides, the CDR3 is TGTGCCAGCAGTCCAGGGCGCGGAAACACCATATATTTT. Translated, it gives CASSPGRGNTIYF.